The clone carrying this TCR beta chain was counted a few times. What it binds is not known. These data belong to a study of cytomegalovirus exposure and HLA in healthy donors. Across the study: In an earlier analysis, 90 million to 120 million unique TCR beta sequences were found from 150 million to 200 million T cells. Findings of the study overall: Analyzed later, association rates of TCRs varied across HLA loci, with DRB1 most and HLA-C fewest.

Germline V gene sequence: CDR1 SGHRS, CDR2 YFSETQ. The CDR3 is 13 amino acids. V was pared by 0 bases and J by 8 bases, with 6 bases between. The PCR had 60 Vbeta and 13 Jbeta primers. Libraries were prepared by immunoSEQ multiplex PCR; TCRdb keeps only in-frame clonotypes and omits some of them. The data show 140,000 or so clones, 80% seen once. Sequencing was performed on PBMCs. The clonotype originates from a man in his forties or fifties in good health and CMV-seronegative. This chain uses TRBV5-1 with TRBJ1-6; D not resolved. The CDR3 sequence is CASSLDLYSPLHF. The CDR3 bases are TGCGCCAGCAGCTTGGATCTGTATTCACCCCTCCACTTT.